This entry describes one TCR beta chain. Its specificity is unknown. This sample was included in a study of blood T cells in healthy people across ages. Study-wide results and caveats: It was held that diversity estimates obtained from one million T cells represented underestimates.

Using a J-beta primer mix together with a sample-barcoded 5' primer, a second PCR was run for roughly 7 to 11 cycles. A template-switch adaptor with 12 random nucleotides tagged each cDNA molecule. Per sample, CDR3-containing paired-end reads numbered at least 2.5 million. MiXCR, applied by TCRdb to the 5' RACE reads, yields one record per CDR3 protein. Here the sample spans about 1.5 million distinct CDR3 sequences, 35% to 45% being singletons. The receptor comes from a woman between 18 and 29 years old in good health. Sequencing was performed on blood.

The CDR3 reads CASISGLAGANTQYF. CDR3 DNA sequence: TGTGCCAGCATCTCCGGACTAGCGGGAGCTAATACGCAGTATTTT. The chain combines TRBV6-5 with TRBJ2-3; 13 bases fit TRBD2. J lost 7 bases, V lost 7 bases, and 8 bases had no gene match. Germline V gene lookup returns CDR1 MNHEY and CDR2 SVGAGI. The CDR3 covers 15 residues.